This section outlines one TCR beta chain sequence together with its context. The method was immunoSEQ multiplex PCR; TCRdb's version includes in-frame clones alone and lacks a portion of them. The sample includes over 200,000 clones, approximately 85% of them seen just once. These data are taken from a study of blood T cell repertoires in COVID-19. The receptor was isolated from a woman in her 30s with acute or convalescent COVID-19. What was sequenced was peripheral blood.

The CDR3 DNA is TGTGCCTGGAGTGTAGCAGGGGCAAAGAATACGCAGTATTTT. Translating gives CAWSVAGAKNTQYF. This chain links TRBV30 with TRBJ2-3; D may be TRBD1 (6 bases). This CDR3 region has 14 residues. The germline V gene has CDR1 GTSNPN and CDR2 SVGIG (reference sequence). The germline V and J ends were trimmed by 0 bases and 7 bases, with 14 bases remaining between them.